The entry that follows covers one T cell receptor beta chain sequence. This clonotype was seen ten or more times. Its antigen remains unidentified. There are no base qualities to consult, and no much larger clone falls within one base. This sample is drawn from a study of molecular identifiers for immune sequencing clone quantification (dated by TCRdb to 2016 to 2019). About the investigation overall: In a replicate experiment, RNA from about 19,000 or 110,000 naive CD8 T cells was split into five aliquots, four of which were sequenced. This methods study benchmarked molecular-identifier clustering-based TCR repertoire sequencing (MIDCIRS) and TCR RNA copy counting, using CD8 T cells to do so.

The research as a whole found: The naive libraries included spiked-in Jurkat TCR RNA (around 9 copies' worth), and this RNA is not part of the donor repertoire. About 2.9 recovered TCR RNA copies per cell were obtained by modeling, versus approximately 10 by digital PCR, implying a capture efficiency of approximately 27%. In CMV-specific effector cells, over 99% of molecules were held by clones above 20 RNA copies, whereas under 1% of molecules were held by such clones in naive cells. Identical TCR molecules sharing a barcode could cause highly expanded clone sizes to be underestimated. Spiked-in Jurkat TCR RNA equal to a single cell's worth was reported to be detectable even within one million naive CD8 T cells. Without barcode sub-clustering, chimeric consensus sequences inflated TCR diversity; chimeras reached as high as 47%.

Libraries of naive CD8 T cells were built from around 20,000 to 1,000,000 sorted cells, with 10%, 30% or 50% of the purified RNA used. Naive CD8 T cells were FACS-sorted as CD8+CD4-CCR7+CD45RA+ on a BD FACSAria II into RLT Plus buffer. Detection sensitivity was tested by spiking Jurkat RNA equal to 9 to 10 TCR copies' worth into samples containing about 17,000-1,000,000 naive CD8 T cells. CD8 T cells were enriched with RosetteSep CD8+ T Cell Enrichment Cocktail and Ficoll-Paque, followed by ACK red cell lysis. The library was made by PCR. The sequencer listed for this sample is NextSeq 500. Bulk TCR libraries were prepared as previously described, using TCR primers listed in Table S5. Total RNA was purified with the Qiagen AllPrep DNA/RNA kit. Reads from multiple sequencing runs of the same library were pooled before analysis. In the source study's methods: Reads were retained only if the reads had an exact TCR constant sequence, and the retained reads were trimmed to 150 nt and grouped according to their 12-nt molecular barcodes. Within each barcode group, reads were sub-clustered at a 15% Levenshtein threshold, and quality-weighted consensus sequences were built per RNA molecule. Non-functional sequences were removed, as were lower-count sequences one edit away from another. Based on a fit of two negative binomial distributions, barcode sub-clusters having less than 20% of the maximum read count were discarded. TCRdb reworked the public reads: Q25 trimming with fastp, MiXCR clone assembly, productive beta chains retained. Each record represents a unique CDR3 protein, reported with the most common genes and DNA among its rows. The V and J calls, along with clone size, are taken from TCRdb and not from the paper's own processing. The sample table lists about 500,000 distinct CDR3 sequences, about 26% of them with a count of one. In total, the top ten clones hold approximately 0.76% of the sample.

The TCR was taken from a human donor in good health. Some libraries in this study had Jurkat cell RNA spiked in. The material sequenced was naive CD8+ T cells from blood, with Jurkat cell RNA spiked in. The sample's cell subset or site label, decoded: FACS-sorted CD8+CD4-CCR7+CD45RA+ naive T cells.

Read as DNA, the sequence is TGTGCCAGCAGCGTACAAACTAACTATGGCTACACCTTC. It translates to CASSVQTNYGYTF. In this chain, TRBV9 is recombined with TRBJ1-2; the D gene is unclear. V is cut by 1 base and J by 0 bases, and the space between the germline ends is 4 bases. The CDR3 covers 13 residues, taking in both the cysteine and the phenylalanine. Only CDR3 DNA is held: 39 bases, read in frame from base 1. The germline V gene sets CDR1 to SGDLS and CDR2 to YYNGEE. This CDR3, with the reference TRBV9 and TRBJ1-2 proteins standing in past its ends, gives the full variable domain DSGVTQTPKHLITATGQRVTLRCSPRSGDLSVYWYQQSLDQGLQFLIQYYNGEERAKGNILERFSAQQFPDLHSELNLSSLELGDSALYFCASSVQTNYGYTFGSGTRLTVV.